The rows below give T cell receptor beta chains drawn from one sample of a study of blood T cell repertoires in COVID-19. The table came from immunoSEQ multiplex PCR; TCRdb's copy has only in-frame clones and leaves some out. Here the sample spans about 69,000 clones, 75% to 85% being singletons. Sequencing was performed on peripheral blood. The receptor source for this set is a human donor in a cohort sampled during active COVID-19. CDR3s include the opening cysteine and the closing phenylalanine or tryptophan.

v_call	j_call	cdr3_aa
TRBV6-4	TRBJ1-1	CASSGQGRGEAFF
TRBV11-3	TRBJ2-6	CASSPGQGTGANVLTF
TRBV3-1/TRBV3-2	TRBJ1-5	CASSPGTGGGQPQHF
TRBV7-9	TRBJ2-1	CASSLAPLAGGLGEQFF
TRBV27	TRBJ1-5	CASSWSGEGNQPQHF
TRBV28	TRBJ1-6	CASKETDSPLHF
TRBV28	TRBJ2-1	CASSPTSGLAGTNEQFF
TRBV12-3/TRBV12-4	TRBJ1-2	CASSFTDSDYTF
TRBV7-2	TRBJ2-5	CASSPRTSGQETQYF
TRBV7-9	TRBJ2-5	CATGTGNQETQYF
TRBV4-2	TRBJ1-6	CASSQAPGQGMDSPLHF
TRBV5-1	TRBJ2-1	CASKFPAGGNNEQFF
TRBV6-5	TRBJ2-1	CASRDSSYNEQFF
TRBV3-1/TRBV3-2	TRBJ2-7	CASSQSRTLTAGEQYF
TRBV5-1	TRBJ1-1	CASSWNTANTEAFF
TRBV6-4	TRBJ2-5	CASMRTGERQETQYF
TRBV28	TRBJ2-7	CASSSRTGLAYEQYF
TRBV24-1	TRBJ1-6	CATSARDNSPLHF
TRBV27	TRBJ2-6	CASRGGNSGANVLTF
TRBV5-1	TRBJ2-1	CASSGRQVYNEQFF
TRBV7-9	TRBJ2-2	CASSPPGTGFTGELFF
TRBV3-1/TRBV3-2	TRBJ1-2	CASSQGSRGTGYTF
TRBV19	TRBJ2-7	CASSIGSRRSYEQYF
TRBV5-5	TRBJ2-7	CASSHGQGGWEQYF
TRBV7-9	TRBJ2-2	CASGDRGYTGELFF
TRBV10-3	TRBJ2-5	CAISAPPGQGAIGETQYF
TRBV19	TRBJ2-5	CASSIGLAGVFQETQYF
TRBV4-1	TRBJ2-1	CASSQVGLAGVGYNEQFF
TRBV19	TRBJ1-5	CASSILQGNQPQHF
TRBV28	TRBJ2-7	CASSSRDTSYEQYF
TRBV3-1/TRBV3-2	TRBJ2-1	CASSQEKRGSQFF
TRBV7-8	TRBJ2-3	CASSSLGQGGTDTQYF
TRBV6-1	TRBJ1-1	CASSEWGGLNTEAFF
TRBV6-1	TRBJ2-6	CASSAGKMLWGSGANVLTF
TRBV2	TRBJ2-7	CASSELGQAVYEQYF
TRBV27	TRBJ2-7	CASSTTGKFSWEQYF
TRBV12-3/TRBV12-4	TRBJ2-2	CASSLRPGELFF
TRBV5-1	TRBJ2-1	CASSLGNRDNEQFF
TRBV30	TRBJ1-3	CAWSRDRGNTIYF
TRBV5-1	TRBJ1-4	CASSSNRGHREKLFF
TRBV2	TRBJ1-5	CASSSDRAQPQHF
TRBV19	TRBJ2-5	CASRKPGTEKETQYF
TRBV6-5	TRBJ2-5	CASRDRGQLQETQYF
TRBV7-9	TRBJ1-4	CASSSGQGGEKLFF
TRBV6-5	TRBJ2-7	CASRDHSSGRSEQYF
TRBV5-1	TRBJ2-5	CASSLRLAGGETQYF
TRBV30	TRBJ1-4	CAWSTGTNFFF
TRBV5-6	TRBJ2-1	CASSLTTGSSYNEQFF
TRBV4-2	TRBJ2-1	CASRGLADQYNEQFF
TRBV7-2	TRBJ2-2	CASSPHRGQERGELFF
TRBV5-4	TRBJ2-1	CASSSGSAGEQFF
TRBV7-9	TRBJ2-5	CASSLGGQGALETQYF
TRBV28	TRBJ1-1	CASSYRSEAFF
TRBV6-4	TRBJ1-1	CASSRQGPNEAFF